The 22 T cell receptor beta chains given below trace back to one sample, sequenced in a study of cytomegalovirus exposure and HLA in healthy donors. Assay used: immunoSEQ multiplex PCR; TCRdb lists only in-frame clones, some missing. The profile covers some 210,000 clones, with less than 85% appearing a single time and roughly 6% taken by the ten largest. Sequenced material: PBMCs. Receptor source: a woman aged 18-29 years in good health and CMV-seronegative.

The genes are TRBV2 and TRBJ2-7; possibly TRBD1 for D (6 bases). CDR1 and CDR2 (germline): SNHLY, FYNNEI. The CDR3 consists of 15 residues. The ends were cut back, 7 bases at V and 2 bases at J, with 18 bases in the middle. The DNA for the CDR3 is TGTGCCAGCACGCCTCAGCCAGGGACAACCTACGAGCAGTACTTC. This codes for CASTPQPGTTYEQYF.

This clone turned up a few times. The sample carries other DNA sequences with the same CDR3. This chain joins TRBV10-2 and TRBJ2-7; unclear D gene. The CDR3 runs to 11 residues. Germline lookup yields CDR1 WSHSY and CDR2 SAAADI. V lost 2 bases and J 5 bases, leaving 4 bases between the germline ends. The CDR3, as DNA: TGCGCCAGCAGTGAGGGGCACGAGCAGTACTTC. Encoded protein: CASSEGHEQYF.

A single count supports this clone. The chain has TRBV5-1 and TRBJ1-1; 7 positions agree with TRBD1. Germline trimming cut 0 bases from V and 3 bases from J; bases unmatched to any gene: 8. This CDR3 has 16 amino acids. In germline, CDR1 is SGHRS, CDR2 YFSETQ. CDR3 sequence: CASSLGFIQGDTEAFF. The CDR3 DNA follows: TGCGCCAGCAGCTTGGGTTTCATTCAGGGGGACACTGAAGCTTTCTTT.

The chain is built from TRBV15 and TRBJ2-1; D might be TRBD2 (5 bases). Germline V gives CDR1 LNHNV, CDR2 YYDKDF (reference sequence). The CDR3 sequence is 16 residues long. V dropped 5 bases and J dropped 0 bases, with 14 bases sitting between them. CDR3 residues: CATSRGLQDSYNEQFF. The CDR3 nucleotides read TGTGCCACCAGCCGAGGACTGCAAGACTCCTACAATGAGCAGTTCTTC.

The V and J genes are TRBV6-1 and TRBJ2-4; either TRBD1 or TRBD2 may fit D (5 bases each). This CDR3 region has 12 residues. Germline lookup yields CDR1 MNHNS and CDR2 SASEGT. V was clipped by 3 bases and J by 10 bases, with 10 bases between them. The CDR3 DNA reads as TGTGCCAGCAGTGATGAGGGGAGAATTCAGTACTTC. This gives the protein CASSDEGRIQYF.

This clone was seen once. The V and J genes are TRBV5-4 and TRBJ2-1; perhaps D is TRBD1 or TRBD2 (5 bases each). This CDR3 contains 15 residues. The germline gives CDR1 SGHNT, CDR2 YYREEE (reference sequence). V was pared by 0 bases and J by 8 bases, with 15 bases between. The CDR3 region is CASSLERGERDEQFF. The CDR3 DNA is TGTGCCAGCAGCTTGGAGAGAGGGGAGAGGGATGAGCAGTTCTTC.

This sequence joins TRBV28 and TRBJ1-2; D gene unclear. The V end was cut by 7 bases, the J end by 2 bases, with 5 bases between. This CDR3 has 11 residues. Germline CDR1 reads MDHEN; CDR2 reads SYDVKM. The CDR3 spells CASMVNYGYTF. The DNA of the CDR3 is TGTGCCAGCATGGTGAACTATGGCTACACCTTC.

DNA of the CDR3: TGCGCCAGCAGCTTTACGGTAGGGAACGAGCAGTACTTC. Protein product: CASSFTVGNEQYF. This chain joins TRBV5-1 and TRBJ2-7; no definite D call. This CDR3 comprises 13 residues. Trimming pared 2 bases from V and 5 bases from J, leaving 11 bases between. From germline, CDR1 is SGHRS and CDR2 YFSETQ.

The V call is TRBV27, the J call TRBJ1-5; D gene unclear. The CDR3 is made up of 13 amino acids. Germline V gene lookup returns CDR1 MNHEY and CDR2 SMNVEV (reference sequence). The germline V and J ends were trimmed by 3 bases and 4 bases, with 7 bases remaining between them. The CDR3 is CASSFQVNQPQHF. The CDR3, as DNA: TGTGCCAGCAGTTTTCAGGTAAATCAGCCCCAGCATTTT.

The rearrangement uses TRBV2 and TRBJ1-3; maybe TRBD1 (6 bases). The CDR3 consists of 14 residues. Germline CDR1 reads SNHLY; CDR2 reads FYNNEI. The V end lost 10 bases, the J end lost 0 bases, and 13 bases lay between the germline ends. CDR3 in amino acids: CATNRANSGNTIYF. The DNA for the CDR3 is TGTGCCACCAACAGGGCAAACTCTGGAAACACCATATATTTT.

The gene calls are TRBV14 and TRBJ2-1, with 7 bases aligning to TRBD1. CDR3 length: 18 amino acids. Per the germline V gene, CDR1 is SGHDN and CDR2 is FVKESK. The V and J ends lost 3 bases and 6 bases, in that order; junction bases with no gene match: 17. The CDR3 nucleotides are TGTGCCAGCAGCCATCCCTTAGGTCGAGGGACAGTTTCCAATGAGCAGTTCTTC. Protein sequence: CASSHPLGRGTVSNEQFF.

Written as DNA, the CDR3 is TGTGCCAGCAGCCGGAGTGCTGGGACCAGACAGCCCCAGCATTTT. Its protein is CASSRSAGTRQPQHF. The chain uses TRBV7-9 and TRBJ1-5, with D tentatively TRBD1 (5 bases). Trimming took 5 bases from V and 7 from J, leaving 18 bases between them. Germline V gene lookup returns CDR1 SEHNR and CDR2 FQNEAQ (reference sequence). This CDR3 has 15 amino acids.

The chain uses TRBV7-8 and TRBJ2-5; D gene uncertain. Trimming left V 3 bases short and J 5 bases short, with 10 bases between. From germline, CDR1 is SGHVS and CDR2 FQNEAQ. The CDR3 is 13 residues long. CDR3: CASSFYSSETQYF. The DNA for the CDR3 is TGTGCCAGCAGCTTCTACAGTTCGGAGACCCAGTACTTC. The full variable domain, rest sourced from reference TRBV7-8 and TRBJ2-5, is GAGVSQSPRYKVAKRGQDVALRCDPISGHVSLFWYQQALGQGPEFLTYFQNEAQLDKSGLPSDRFFAERPEGSVSTLKIQRTQQEDSAVYLCASSFYSSETQYFGPGTRLLVL.

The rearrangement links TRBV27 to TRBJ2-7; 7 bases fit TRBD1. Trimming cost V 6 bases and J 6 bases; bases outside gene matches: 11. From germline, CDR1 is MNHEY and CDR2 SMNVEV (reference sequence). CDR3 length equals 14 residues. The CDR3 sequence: CASSRYSTGREQYF. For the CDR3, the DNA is TGTGCCAGCAGCCGGTACTCGACAGGGCGCGAGCAGTACTTC.

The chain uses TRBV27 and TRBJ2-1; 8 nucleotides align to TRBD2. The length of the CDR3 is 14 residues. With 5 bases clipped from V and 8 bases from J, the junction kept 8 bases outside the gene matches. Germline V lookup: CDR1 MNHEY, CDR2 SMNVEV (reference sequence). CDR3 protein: CASSPGLALDEQFF. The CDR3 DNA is TGTGCCAGCAGTCCCGGACTAGCTTTAGATGAGCAGTTCTTC.

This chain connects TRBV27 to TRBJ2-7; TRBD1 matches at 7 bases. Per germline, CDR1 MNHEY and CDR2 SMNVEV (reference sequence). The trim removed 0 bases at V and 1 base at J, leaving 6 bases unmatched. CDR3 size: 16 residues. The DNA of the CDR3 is TGTGCCAGCAGTTTATCGCCGACAGGGATTTCCTACGAGCAGTACTTC. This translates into CASSLSPTGISYEQYF.

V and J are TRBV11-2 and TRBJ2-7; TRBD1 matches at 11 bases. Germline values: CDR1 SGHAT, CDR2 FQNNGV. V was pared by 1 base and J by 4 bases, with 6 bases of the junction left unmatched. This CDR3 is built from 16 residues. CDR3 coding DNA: TGTGCCAGCAGCTTAGTCGAGGGGACAGGGGGATACGAGCAGTACTTC. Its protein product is CASSLVEGTGGYEQYF. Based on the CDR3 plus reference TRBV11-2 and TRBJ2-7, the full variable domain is EAGVAQSPRYKIIEKRQSVAFWCNPISGHATLYWYQQILGQGPKLLIQFQNNGVVDDSQLPKDRFSAERLKGVDSTLKIQPAKLEDSAVYLCASSLVEGTGGYEQYFGPGTRLTVT.

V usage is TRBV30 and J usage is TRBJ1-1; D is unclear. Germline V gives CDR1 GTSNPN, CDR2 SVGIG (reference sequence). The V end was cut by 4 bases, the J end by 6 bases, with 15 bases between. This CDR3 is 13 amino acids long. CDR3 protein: CAWTRSASAEAFF. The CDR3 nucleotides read TGTGCCTGGACCCGGTCTGCGAGTGCTGAAGCTTTCTTT.

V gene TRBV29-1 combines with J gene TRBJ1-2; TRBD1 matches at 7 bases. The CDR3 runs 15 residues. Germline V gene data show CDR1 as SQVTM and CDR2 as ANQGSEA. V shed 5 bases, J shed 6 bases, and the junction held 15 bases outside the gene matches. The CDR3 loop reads CSVSITGVPIDGYTF. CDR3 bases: TGCAGCGTTTCGATTACAGGGGTTCCGATAGATGGCTACACCTTC.

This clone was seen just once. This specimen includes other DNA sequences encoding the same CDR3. CDR3 loop: CSVTGGTEAFF. CDR3 DNA: TGCAGTGTCACAGGGGGCACTGAAGCTTTCTTT. V is TRBV29-1 and J is TRBJ1-1; 8 bases map to TRBD1. Germline V gene sequence: CDR1 SQVTM, CDR2 ANQGSEA. This CDR3 has 11 residues. The complete variable domain, with remaining parts taken from reference TRBV29-1 and TRBJ1-1, reads SAVISQKPSRDICQRGTSLTIQCQVDSQVTMMFWYRQQPGQSLTLIATANQGSEATYESGFVIDKFPISRPNLTFSTLTVSNMSPEDSSIYLCSVTGGTEAFFGQGTRLTVV.

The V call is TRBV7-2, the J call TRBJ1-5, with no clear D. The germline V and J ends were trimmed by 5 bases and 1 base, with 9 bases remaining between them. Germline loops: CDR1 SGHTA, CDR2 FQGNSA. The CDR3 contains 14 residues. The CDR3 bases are TGTGCCAGCAGCCCCGGACGGAGCAATCAGCCCCAGCATTTT. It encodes CASSPGRSNQPQHF.

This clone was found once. The CDR3 DNA is TGTGCCAGCAGTTACTCGGGCGGGGCCGATCAAGAGACCCAGTACTTC. Amino acids: CASSYSGGADQETQYF. This sequence joins TRBV6-6 and TRBJ2-5; D might be TRBD2 (6 bases). The CDR3 has 16 amino acids. Deletions cut 0 bases from V and 2 bases from J, with 13 bases between. From germline, CDR1 is MNHNY and CDR2 SVGAGI (reference sequence).